This T cell receptor beta chain came from a study of cytomegalovirus exposure and HLA in healthy donors. Study-level findings and limits: Some TCR beta chains (roughly 150 of them) were listed as cytomegalovirus-associated. Excluded: some indistinguishable V segments such as TRBV6-2 and TRBV6-3.

The PCR used 60 Vbeta and 13 Jbeta primers. The repertoire was sequenced with immunoSEQ multiplex PCR; TCRdb's copy has only in-frame clones and lacks some. The sample yields 120,000 to 150,000 clones, around a tenth seen once. As concerns this clone: Its antigen remains unidentified.

This CDR3 is 14 amino acids long. The V gene lost 2 bases and the J gene lost 6 bases, with 12 bases spanning the gap. Germline lookup yields CDR1 SGHAT and CDR2 FQNNGV. Sequencing was performed on PBMCs. V is TRBV11-2 and J is TRBJ2-3; D possibly corresponds to TRBD2 (5 bases). This TCR came from a male donor in good health and CMV-seronegative. The CDR3 DNA sequence: TGTGCCAGCAGCTTAATAAGGGAGTTGGATACGCAGTATTTT. Encoded protein: CASSLIRELDTQYF. The variable domain in full, with the rest retrieved from reference TRBV11-2 and TRBJ2-3, is EAGVAQSPRYKIIEKRQSVAFWCNPISGHATLYWYQQILGQGPKLLIQFQNNGVVDDSQLPKDRFSAERLKGVDSTLKIQPAKLEDSAVYLCASSLIRELDTQYFGPGTRLTVL.